This TCR beta chain is from a study of cytomegalovirus exposure and HLA in healthy donors (dated by TCRdb to 2015 to 2018). Turning to the overall study: According to a later analysis, the 120 validation repertoires were produced on the same platform as the roughly 700 repertoires of the first cohort. The aim of the study was to test whether cataloging public T cell receptors could identify signatures of past pathogen exposure. In addition to the first cohort of 666 subjects, a separate validation cohort of 120 different subjects was used. To predict cytomegalovirus infection status, the study combined high-throughput TCR immunosequencing, statistical association of individual TCRs with disease status, and machine learning.

The donors were included in the validation cohort of approximately 120 subjects, a group kept apart from the roughly 700-subject first cohort. On this clone itself: This receptor's antigen is unknown. Base qualities are not provided; no much larger clone lies one nucleotide away.

V is pared back by 4 bases and J by 4 bases, with 13 bases lying between the germline termini. From the cysteine through the phenylalanine, the CDR3 covers 15 amino acids. Of all the DNA, just the CDR3 is kept, 45 bases in frame from base 1. From the germline V gene, CDR1 is KGHSH and CDR2 is LQKENI. The library came from the immunoSEQ multiplex PCR assay. Under the source paper's analysis protocol: To diagnose cytomegalovirus status from the catalog of TCR beta chain sequences, a statistical classification framework was built. TCRdb's version of the immuneACCESS table is confined to in-frame rearrangements and falls short of the full clone set. An unresolved V gene accounts for under half of the shortfall where checked; the remainder is of unknown origin. That table supplies the V and J calls and clone size; D and trimming were determined from the DNA. In all, the sample holds under 150,000 clones, and 80% to 90% of those were seen once. The biggest ten clones account for roughly 1.4% of the sample.

Study-wide findings and limitations: Most TCR sequences were seen in very few donors, while some public TCRs were found in many individuals. The validation cohort had no HLA typing available for a later analysis, so co-occurrence within that cohort was assessed over all 120 or so repertoires. In both the original and validation cohorts, the classifier was reported to diagnose cytomegalovirus status with high specificity and sensitivity. A total of roughly 160 TCR beta chains were listed by the study as associated with cytomegalovirus. Subsequent analysis determined that TCRs grouped into clusters in the first cohort also showed a tendency toward co-occurrence across the 90 to 150 validation repertoires, and about 94% of cluster scores exceeded 0. In vitro tests confirmed that a few of the cytomegalovirus-associated TCR beta chains recognize cytomegalovirus antigens. According to the authors, the approach could potentially be generalized to other disease states and immunological phenotypes.

The chain couples TRBV18 to TRBJ2-2; the D gene identity is not certain. The sequencing input was PBMCs. This TCR derives from a woman aged 30 to 39 in good health and CMV-seronegative. The DNA sequence reads TGTGCCAGCTCACGCTTGGCGGATAGCACCGGGGAGCTGTTTTTT. It translates as CASSRLADSTGELFF.